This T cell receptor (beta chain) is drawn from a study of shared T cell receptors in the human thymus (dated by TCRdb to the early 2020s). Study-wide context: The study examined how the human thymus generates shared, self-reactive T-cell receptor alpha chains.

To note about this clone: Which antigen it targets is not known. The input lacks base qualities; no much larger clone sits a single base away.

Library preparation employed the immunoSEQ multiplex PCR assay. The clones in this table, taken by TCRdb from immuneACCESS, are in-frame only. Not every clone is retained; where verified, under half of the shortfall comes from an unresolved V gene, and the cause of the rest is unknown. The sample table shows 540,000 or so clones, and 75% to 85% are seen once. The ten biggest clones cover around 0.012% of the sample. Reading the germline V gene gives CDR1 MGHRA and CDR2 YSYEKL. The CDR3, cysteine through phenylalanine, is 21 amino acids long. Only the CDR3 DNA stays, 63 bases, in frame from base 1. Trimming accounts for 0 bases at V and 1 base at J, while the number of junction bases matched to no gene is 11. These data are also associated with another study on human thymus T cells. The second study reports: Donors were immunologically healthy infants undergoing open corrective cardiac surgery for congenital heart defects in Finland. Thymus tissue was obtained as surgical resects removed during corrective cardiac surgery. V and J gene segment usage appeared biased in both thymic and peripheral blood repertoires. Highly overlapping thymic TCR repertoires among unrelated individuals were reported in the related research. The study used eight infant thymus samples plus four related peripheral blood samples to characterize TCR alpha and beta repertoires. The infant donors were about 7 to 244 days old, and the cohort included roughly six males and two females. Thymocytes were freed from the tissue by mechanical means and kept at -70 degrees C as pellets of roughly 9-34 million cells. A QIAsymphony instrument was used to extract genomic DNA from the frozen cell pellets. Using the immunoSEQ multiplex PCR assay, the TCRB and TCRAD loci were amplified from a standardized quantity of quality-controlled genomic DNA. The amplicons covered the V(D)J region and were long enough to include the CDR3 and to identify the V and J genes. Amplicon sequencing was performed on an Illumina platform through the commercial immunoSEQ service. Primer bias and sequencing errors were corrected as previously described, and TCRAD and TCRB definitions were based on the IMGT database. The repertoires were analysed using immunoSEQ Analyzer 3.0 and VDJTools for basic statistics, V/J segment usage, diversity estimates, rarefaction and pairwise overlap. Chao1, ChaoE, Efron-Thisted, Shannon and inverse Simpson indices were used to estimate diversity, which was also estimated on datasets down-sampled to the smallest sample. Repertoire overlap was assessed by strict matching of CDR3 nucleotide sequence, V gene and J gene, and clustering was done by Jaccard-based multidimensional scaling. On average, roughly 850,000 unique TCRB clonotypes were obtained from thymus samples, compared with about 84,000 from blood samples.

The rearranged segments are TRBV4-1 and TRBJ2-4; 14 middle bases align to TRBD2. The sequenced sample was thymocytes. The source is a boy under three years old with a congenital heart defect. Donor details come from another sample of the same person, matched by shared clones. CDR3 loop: CASSQDRSGTSGRGAKNIQYF. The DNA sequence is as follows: TGCGCCAGCAGCCAAGATCGATCGGGGACTAGCGGGAGAGGGGCCAAAAACATTCAGTACTTC.